The sequence of this TCR beta chain was determined in a study of CD8 T cells in Susac syndrome. Overall study findings and caveats: An acknowledgment was made by the study that its TCR sequencing and HLA analysis involved relatively few individuals.

The authors reverse transcribed about 0.5 to 1 ug RNA with random hexamers. TCRdb reprocessed the immunoSEQ multiplex PCR reads with MiXCR, giving one entry per CDR3 protein. The table has about 200,000 distinct CDR3 sequences, 95% seen once. Negative isolation was applied to CD8+ and CD4+ T cells, and FACS enrichment was applied to TEMRA cells. Of note for this clonotype: Its antigen is unknown.

This sequence originates from a human donor with multiple sclerosis. The sequenced sample consisted of CD4+ T cells from PBMCs.

The CDR3 loop is CSASGTGKETQYF. The DNA for the CDR3 is TGCAGTGCTTCCGGGACAGGGAAAGAGACCCAGTACTTC. The chain employs TRBV20-1 and TRBJ2-5; 9 bases agree with TRBD1. The germline V gene has CDR1 DFQATT and CDR2 SNEGSKA (reference sequence). V shed 5 bases, J shed 3 bases, and the junction held 4 bases outside the gene matches. There are 13 residues in the CDR3.